These T cell receptor beta chains were read from a single sample in a study of blood T cell repertoires in COVID-19. Only in-frame clones appear in the TCRdb table, and some are missing; sequencing was by immunoSEQ multiplex PCR. This table has about 120,000 clones, 90% appearing once. Sequenced material: peripheral blood. Every receptor here comes from a woman aged 60-75 years with COVID-19, enrolled during active disease. The CDR3 runs from the conserved cysteine through the conserved F or W. The order of the fields is V gene, clone size, D gene, J gene, CDR3 protein, CDR3 DNA. D genes are given only for firm matches. A row's size may be missing; if present it is once, few, many or a size class.

TRBV2,-,TRBD1,TRBJ2-1,CASSVGQGRNEQFF,TGTGCCAGCAGTGTGGGACAGGGGAGGAATGAGCAGTTCTTC
TRBV5-5,-,-,TRBJ2-7,CASSLDRPTYEQYF,TGTGCCAGCAGCTTGGACAGGCCAACCTACGAGCAGTACTTC
TRBV4-1,-,TRBD1,TRBJ2-7,CASSQVYGTGTSYEQYF,TGCGCCAGCAGCCAAGTCTACGGGACAGGGACTTCCTACGAGCAGTACTTC
TRBV11-3,-,-,TRBJ2-3,CASSRLRTDTQYF,TGTGCCAGCAGTAGACTTCGCACAGATACGCAGTATTTT
TRBV7-9,-,-,TRBJ2-2,CASSSQGRHGELFF,TGTGCCAGCAGCTCTCAGGGCAGGCACGGGGAGCTGTTTTTT
TRBV7-2,-,TRBD1,TRBJ2-2,CASSYGQGRGTGELFF,TGTGCCAGCAGCTATGGACAGGGGCGAGGCACCGGGGAGCTGTTTTTT
TRBV14,once,TRBD2,TRBJ2-2,CASSLGLAGAANTGELFF,TGTGCCAGCAGCCTCGGACTAGCGGGGGCCGCGAACACCGGGGAGCTGTTTTTT
TRBV12-5,-,TRBD1,TRBJ1-1,CASGVGQGSGGTEAFF,TGTGCTAGTGGTGTGGGACAGGGAAGTGGCGGCACTGAAGCTTTCTTT
TRBV19,-,-,TRBJ2-2,CASSMVFGDSPTATGELFF,TGTGCCAGTAGTATGGTTTTCGGAGACAGCCCAACGGCCACCGGGGAGCTGTTTTTT
TRBV4-3,-,-,TRBJ1-3,CASSQDIPQRIALSGNTIYF,TGCGCCAGCAGCCAAGATATCCCGCAACGAATAGCTCTCTCTGGAAACACCATATATTTT
TRBV30,-,-,TRBJ2-1,CAWSVGGGPSEQFF,TGTGCCTGGAGTGTTGGGGGGGGGCCCAGTGAGCAGTTCTTC
TRBV6-6,-,-,TRBJ1-1,CASSYPEQNTEAFF,TGTGCCAGCAGTTACCCAGAACAGAACACTGAAGCTTTCTTT
TRBV28,-,TRBD1,TRBJ1-5,CASSETGSNQPQHF,TGTGCCAGCAGCGAGACAGGGAGCAATCAGCCCCAGCATTTT
TRBV21-1,few,-,TRBJ2-5,CASSKGLAGEETQYF,TGTGCCAGCAGCAAGGGACTAGCGGGGGAAGAGACCCAGTACTTC
TRBV28,-,-,TRBJ1-1,CASSLYERNTEAFF,TGTGCCAGCAGTTTATATGAGAGGAACACTGAAGCTTTCTTT
TRBV6-2/TRBV6-3,-,TRBD1,TRBJ1-2,CASSYLSGGVDYGYTF,TGTGCCAGCAGTTACCTGTCAGGGGGCGTTGACTATGGCTACACCTTC
TRBV5-4,-,TRBD1,TRBJ1-1,CASSLGTPRGTEAFF,TGTGCCAGCAGCCTTGGGACCCCCAGGGGGACTGAAGCTTTCTTT
TRBV28,-,TRBD1,TRBJ1-2,CASRITGGRANYGYTF,TGTGCCAGCCGTATAACAGGGGGAAGAGCTAACTATGGCTACACCTTC
TRBV18,-,-,TRBJ1-4,CASSPRQSDGEKLFF,TGTGCCAGCTCACCCCGACAGTCCGACGGGGAAAAACTGTTTTTT
TRBV7-2,-,-,TRBJ1-4,CASSLQATNEKLFF,TGTGCCAGCAGCTTACAGGCAACTAATGAAAAACTGTTTTTT
TRBV6-5,once,TRBD1,TRBJ1-5,CASSTDRDSNQPQHF,TGTGCCAGCAGTACCGACAGGGATAGCAATCAGCCCCAGCATTTT
TRBV7-3,-,-,TRBJ2-3,CASSKGPGADTQYF,TGTGCCAGCAGTAAAGGCCCAGGGGCAGATACGCAGTATTTT
TRBV19,-,TRBD1,TRBJ2-7,CASSTYRGSYEQYF,TGTGCCAGTAGTACGTACAGGGGGTCCTACGAGCAGTACTTC
TRBV7-3,-,TRBD1,TRBJ1-1,CASSRRQGPNTEAFF,TGTGCCAGCAGCCGCCGACAGGGCCCGAACACTGAAGCTTTCTTT
TRBV5-6,-,TRBD1,TRBJ2-2,CASSWGQGTDTGELFF,TGTGCCAGCAGCTGGGGACAGGGCACTGACACCGGGGAGCTGTTTTTT
TRBV12-3/TRBV12-4,-,TRBD1,TRBJ2-7,CASSSGTGPEQYF,TGTGCCAGCAGTTCTGGGACAGGCCCCGAGCAGTACTTC
TRBV25-1,-,-,TRBJ1-6,CASSGGRYNSPLHF,TGTGCCAGCAGTGGGGGGCGGTATAATTCACCCCTCCACTTT
TRBV9,-,TRBD1,TRBJ1-1,CASSPRQGVEGTEAFF,TGTGCCAGCAGCCCCAGACAGGGAGTCGAGGGGACTGAAGCTTTCTTT
TRBV27,-,-,TRBJ1-1,CASSSGYDRYTEAFF,TGTGCCAGCAGTTCGGGTTATGACCGTTACACTGAAGCTTTCTTT
TRBV28,few,-,TRBJ1-5,CASSQSQGLGNLDQPQHF,TGTGCCAGCAGCCAAAGTCAAGGACTCGGGAACTTAGATCAGCCCCAGCATTTT
TRBV4-1,-,-,TRBJ1-3,CASSLRQMSVEAAGNTIYF,TGCGCCAGCAGCCTTAGACAGATGAGTGTTGAGGCGGCGGGAAACACCATATATTTT
TRBV7-2,-,-,TRBJ1-5,CASSLAPNFMGRNRGNQPQHF,TGTGCCAGCAGCTTAGCGCCTAATTTCATGGGGCGGAACCGTGGGAATCAGCCCCAGCATTTT
TRBV29-1,-,TRBD1,TRBJ1-1,CSVSHTGGGTEAFF,TGCAGCGTGTCGCATACAGGGGGGGGCACTGAAGCTTTCTTT
TRBV9,-,-,TRBJ2-2,CASSRGGRGTGELFF,TGTGCCAGCTCCCGAGGGGGTCGCGGCACCGGGGAGCTGTTTTTT
TRBV5-8,-,TRBD1,TRBJ1-2,CASRMRATGAYYGYTF,TGTGCCAGCAGGATGCGCGCGACAGGGGCCTACTATGGCTACACCTTC
TRBV5-1,once,-,TRBJ2-1,CASRAGTNNEQFF,TGCGCCAGCAGAGCAGGTACCAACAATGAGCAGTTCTTC
TRBV30,-,TRBD1,TRBJ1-5,CAWRDRGSNQPQHF,TGTGCCTGGAGAGACAGGGGTAGCAATCAGCCCCAGCATTTT
TRBV5-4,once,TRBD1,TRBJ2-3,CASRSPSGGESTDTQYF,TGTGCCAGCAGAAGTCCTTCAGGGGGCGAGAGCACAGATACGCAGTATTTT
TRBV7-9,-,TRBD1,TRBJ1-6,CASSLGGTGDISPLHF,TGTGCCAGCAGCCTCGGTGGGACAGGGGATATTTCACCCCTCCACTTT
TRBV3-1/TRBV3-2,-,TRBD2,TRBJ2-7,CASRSRGDSYEQYF,TGTGCCAGCAGATCCCGGGGGGACTCCTACGAGCAGTACTTC
TRBV19,-,-,TRBJ2-3,CASSTSTDTQYF,TGTGCCAGTAGTACGTCGACAGATACGCAGTATTTT
TRBV5-1,-,-,TRBJ1-3,CASSGGTSGNTIYF,TGCGCCAGCAGCGGCGGGACGTCCGGAAACACCATATATTTT
TRBV4-2,few,-,TRBJ2-1,CASSQVGPGEQFF,TGTGCCAGCAGCCAGGTAGGGCCAGGGGAGCAGTTCTTC
TRBV20-1,-,-,TRBJ2-7,CSATRGYEQYF,TGCAGTGCTACCAGGGGTTACGAGCAGTACTTC
TRBV25-1,-,-,TRBJ1-2,CASSDPRLDNYGYTF,TGTGCCAGCAGTGACCCTCGCCTAGATAACTATGGCTACACCTTC
TRBV4-3,-,TRBD1,TRBJ2-7,CASSQVFRGFNEQYF,TGCGCCAGCAGCCAAGTCTTCAGGGGGTTCAACGAGCAGTACTTC
TRBV6-5,once,-,TRBJ2-5,CASSYPTGSQETQYF,TGTGCCAGCAGTTACCCGACAGGAAGCCAAGAGACCCAGTACTTC
TRBV9,-,-,TRBJ1-6,CASSVGSGGSSPLHF,TGTGCCAGCAGCGTAGGCAGTGGGGGCTCTTCACCCCTCCACTTT
TRBV14,-,-,TRBJ2-5,CASSQGGLETQYF,TGTGCCAGCAGCCAAGGAGGTTTGGAGACCCAGTACTTC
TRBV5-1,-,-,TRBJ2-7,CASSSRGQNYEQYF,TGCGCCAGCAGCTCGCGGGGACAGAACTACGAGCAGTACTTC
TRBV19,-,TRBD1,TRBJ1-3,CASRSGQGAGNTIYF,TGTGCCAGTAGAAGCGGACAGGGGGCTGGAAACACCATATATTTT
TRBV19,-,TRBD1,TRBJ1-5,CATATQGNQPQHF,TGTGCCACCGCCACACAGGGGAACCAGCCCCAGCATTTT
TRBV5-5,-,-,TRBJ1-5,CASSQGGFNQPQHF,TGTGCCAGCAGCCAGGGCGGATTCAATCAGCCCCAGCATTTT